Listed here are 6 T cell receptor beta chains from one sample, sequenced in a study of cytomegalovirus exposure and HLA in healthy donors. In the PCR, 60 Vbeta and 13 Jbeta primers were used. Method: immunoSEQ multiplex PCR; TCRdb's copy keeps in-frame clones and lacks some. The data hold some 190,000 clones, with 75% to 80% observed a single time. The sequencing input was PBMCs. Source of these receptors: a female donor in good health and CMV-seronegative.

The chain employs TRBV28 and TRBJ2-1; TRBD1 might be the D (7 bases). Germline V gives CDR1 MDHEN, CDR2 SYDVKM. This CDR3 comprises 12 residues. V was pared by 2 bases and J by 12 bases, with 11 bases between. The CDR3 sequence is CASSLRQGGQFF. The CDR3 DNA is TGTGCCAGCAGTTTAAGGCAGGGGGGGCAGTTCTTC.

The chain recombines TRBV5-5 with TRBJ2-1, with D possibly TRBD1 on 10 matching bases. This CDR3 is 18 amino acids long. Per the germline V gene, CDR1 is SGHKS and CDR2 is YYEKEE (reference sequence). Deletions cut 4 bases from V and 1 base from J, with 21 bases between. The CDR3 region is CASSHRGGGQGSYNEQFF. The CDR3 nucleotides are TGTGCCAGCAGCCATCGCGGGGGGGGACAGGGGTCCTACAATGAGCAGTTCTTC.

Here the CDR3 reads CASVRWAGGLNDGYTF. The DNA of the CDR3 is TGTGCCAGCGTGCGGTGGGCAGGGGGCTTAAACGATGGCTACACCTTC. The chain combines TRBV7-9 with TRBJ1-2; the match to TRBD1 covers 8 bases. CDR1 is SEHNR, CDR2 FQNEAQ, per germline (reference sequence). Unmatched junction bases numbered 17, after V lost 8 bases and J lost 6 bases. This CDR3 has 16 amino acids. The complete variable domain, with remaining parts taken from reference TRBV7-9 and TRBJ1-2, reads DTGVSQNPRHKITKRGQNVTFRCDPISEHNRLYWYRQTLGQGPEFLTYFQNEAQLEKSRLLSDRFSAERPKGSFSTLEIQRTEQGDSAMYLCASVRWAGGLNDGYTFGSGTRLTVV.

The chain uses TRBV28 and TRBJ1-5; D is unclear. Germline-derived CDR1 and CDR2 are MDHEN and SYDVKM. Trimming shortened V by 4 bases and J by 2 bases, and 21 bases separated the two germline ends. The length of the CDR3 is 18 residues. In DNA form, the CDR3 reads TGTGCCAGCAGTTCCCCCCCGCCCGCCGAGTTCGGCAATCAGCCCCAGCATTTT. It specifies CASSSPPPAEFGNQPQHF.

The chain recombines TRBV5-1 with TRBJ1-1; 9 nucleotides match TRBD1. Looked up from germline, CDR1 is SGHRS and CDR2 is YFSETQ. J lost 4 bases, V lost 0 bases, and 10 bases had no gene match. The CDR3 totals 17 residues. The CDR3 is CASSLGTGAGGSTEAFF. The CDR3 nucleotides are TGCGCCAGCAGCTTGGGGACAGGGGCCGGAGGGAGCACTGAAGCTTTCTTT.

This chain connects TRBV9 to TRBJ2-3, with TRBD2 matching over 8 bases. Trimming at V came to 1 base and at J to 0 bases, leaving 4 bases not matched to a gene. Germline V gene data show CDR1 as SGDLS and CDR2 as YYNGEE. This CDR3 is built from 16 residues. CDR3 region: CASSVKQRGSTDTQYF. Here the CDR3 DNA reads TGTGCCAGCAGCGTAAAGCAGCGGGGGAGCACAGATACGCAGTATTTT.